The T cell receptor (beta chain) under discussion was sequenced for a study of T cell repertoires in cytomegalovirus infection. Across the whole study: CMV epitopes, recently identified HLA-C-restricted and well-studied HLA-B-restricted, were used. Based on public TCR beta signatures, there were indications of CMV infection and of a matching HLA type. Regarding the study as a whole: Dominant in the ex vivo response were TCR beta clonotypes restricted by HLA-C and specific for CMV.

Turning to this clonotype: Its specificity is unknown.

V was trimmed by 4 bases and J by 0 bases, leaving 13 bases between them. CDR3 length: 15 amino acids. The germline gives CDR1 MDHEN, CDR2 SYDVKM. Each CDR3 protein is one row after TCRdb ran MiXCR on the reads. The sample consists of some 900,000 distinct CDR3 sequences, 32% of them appearing once. The material sequenced was cultured CD8+ T cells from PBMCs, taken from culture after CMV antigen stimulation. The chain recombines TRBV28 with TRBJ2-7; D remains unclear. The receptor was isolated from a human donor in good health (CMV status not recorded). Some clones in this sample may be carry-over from other donors' samples. The CDR3 DNA reads as TGTGCCAGCAGTTCCCCGCTCTGGGGCTCCTACGAGCAGTACGTC. Translated: CASSSPLWGSYEQYV.